The source of this T cell receptor (beta chain) is a study of CD8 T cells in Susac syndrome. From blood CD8+ and CD4+ T cells, TCR beta sequences were generated. The CD8+ and CD4+ T cells were negatively isolated, with the TEMRA cells enriched by FACS. V lost 6 bases, J lost 2 bases, and 1 base stayed unmatched. CDR3 length: 13 residues. CDR1 is MNHEY and CDR2 is SMNVEV in the germline V gene (reference sequence). With random hexamers, reverse transcription was performed on about 0.5 to 1 ug of RNA. Multiplex PCR with immunoSEQ amplified the TCR beta CDR3 across 54 Vbeta and 13 Jbeta. TCRdb processed the immunoSEQ multiplex PCR reads anew with MiXCR; each CDR3 protein has one entry. The table has about 130,000 distinct CDR3 sequences, about 94% seen once.

The sequencing input was CD4+ T cells from PBMCs. The chain employs TRBV27 and TRBJ2-7; 10 nucleotides align to TRBD1. The sequence came from a human donor with multiple sclerosis. CDR3 in DNA: TGTGCCAGCAGAGGGACAGGGGCCTACGAGCAGTACTTC. This translates into CASRGTGAYEQYF.